A selection of T cell receptor beta chains follows, all from one sample in a study of vaccination and CD4 T cells after COVID-19. TCRdb independently ran MiXCR on the PCR reads; one entry per CDR3 protein. Found here are roughly 17,000 distinct CDR3 sequences, just under 55% of them singletons; the top ten hold about 9.8%. For these TCRs, the target antigens are not known. Input material: CD4+ T cells from blood, cultured in vitro. These receptor sequences come from a human donor who had recovered from COVID-19. CDR3s include the opening cysteine and the closing phenylalanine or tryptophan. Each record gives: J gene, D gene, V gene, clone size, CDR3 DNA, CDR3 protein. A D gene is named only where the DNA matches it firmly. Where a row states a size, it is once, few, many or the class of an expanded clone; other rows omit it.

TRBJ2-1,-,TRBV7-2,few,TGTGCCAGCAGCTTAGGGACTTACAATGAGCAGTTCTTC,CASSLGTYNEQFF
TRBJ1-1,-,TRBV7-6,-,TGTGCCAGCAGCTTAGGATCCCGGGGAATGAACACTGAAGCTTTCTTT,CASSLGSRGMNTEAFF
TRBJ1-2,TRBD1,TRBV5-4,-,TGTGCCAGCAGGCCGGGACAGAACTATGGCTACACCTTC,CASRPGQNYGYTF
TRBJ1-6,-,TRBV20-1,-,TGCAGTGCTAGGGGGAGTTTATCCTATAATTCACCCCTCCACTTT,CSARGSLSYNSPLHF
TRBJ2-2,-,TRBV6-1,-,TGTGCCAGCAGTGACAGGGTCGACAGCGGGGAGCTGTTTTTT,CASSDRVDSGELFF
TRBJ1-5,-,TRBV19,-,TGTGCCAGTAGTCCCAGGGGATTGGGTCAGCCCCAGCATTTT,CASSPRGLGQPQHF
TRBJ1-2,-,TRBV6-2/TRBV6-3,-,TGTGCCAGCAGTTACTCCCCCACAGGGACCTATGGCTACACCTTC,CASSYSPTGTYGYTF
TRBJ1-5,-,TRBV7-8,-,TGTGCCAGCAGCCGTACAGGGAGCAATCAGCCCCAGCATTTT,CASSRTGSNQPQHF
TRBJ1-1,-,TRBV28,-,TGTGCCAGCAGTTTAGTGTGGACACCCGTCTCCAACACTGAAGCTTTCTTT,CASSLVWTPVSNTEAFF
TRBJ2-7,TRBD1,TRBV6-1,-,TGTGCCAGCATGAAGGGACAGGGTGCCCTCGAGCAGTACTTC,CASMKGQGALEQYF
TRBJ2-7,-,TRBV3-1,-,TGTGCCAGCAGCCCCGCCGCAGGAACTTCCTACGAGCAGTACTTC,CASSPAAGTSYEQYF
TRBJ1-2,TRBD1,TRBV29-1,-,TGCAGCGTTGCGGACAGGGCGTCCGGCTACACCTTC,CSVADRASGYTF
TRBJ2-6,TRBD1,TRBV5-1,few,TGCGCCAGCAGCCTCGCGGGACAGGGAACTGGGGCCAACGTCCTGACTTTC,CASSLAGQGTGANVLTF
TRBJ1-1,-,TRBV30,-,TGTGCCTGGAGTGCTCAGGGCACTGAAGCTTTCTTT,CAWSAQGTEAFF
TRBJ1-4,TRBD1,TRBV4-2,-,TGTGCCAGCAGCCAAGATAGGGGGCGGGAAAAACTGTTTTTT,CASSQDRGREKLFF
TRBJ2-3,-,TRBV10-1,few,TGCGCCAGCAGTGAGGGTTGGGGCACAGATACGCAGTATTTT,CASSEGWGTDTQYF
TRBJ1-6,-,TRBV20-1,few,TGCAGTGCTAGAGATCCAAATTCACCCCTCCACTTT,CSARDPNSPLHF